These T cell receptor beta chains were read from a single sample in a study of shared T cell receptors in the human thymus. Repertoires were generated with immunoSEQ multiplex PCR, while TCRdb's copy carries only in-frame clones and drops some. The sample has about 710,000 clones, 87% seen once. The same sample was also used in a study of human thymus T cells.

Sample: thymocytes. The receptors here all came from a boy under two years old with a congenital heart defect. Both conserved end residues are trimmed from each CDR3. Each record gives: V gene, clone size, CDR3 length, CDR3 protein. Some rows mark clone size as missing; the rest say once, few, many or name a class of expanded clone.

V gene: TRBV6-5; clone size: NA; CDR3 length: 13; CDR3 protein: ASSRGGGSDTEAF
V gene: TRBV4-2; clone size: NA; CDR3 length: 14; CDR3 protein: ASSHLGGGMNTEAF
V gene: TRBV5-1; clone size: few; CDR3 length: 11; CDR3 protein: ASSPDRGHEQY
V gene: TRBV4-2; clone size: NA; CDR3 length: 10; CDR3 protein: ASSPGNQPQH
V gene: TRBV28; clone size: NA; CDR3 length: 11; CDR3 protein: ARTTSGSDTQY
V gene: TRBV4-3; clone size: few; CDR3 length: 17; CDR3 protein: ASSQDPARTGSRTDTQY
V gene: TRBV4-2; clone size: once; CDR3 length: 18; CDR3 protein: ASSQEKTSGGTRFTETQY
V gene: TRBV5-4; clone size: NA; CDR3 length: 17; CDR3 protein: ASSPRPFASGFSTDTQY
V gene: TRBV7-6; clone size: NA; CDR3 length: 13; CDR3 protein: ASSLRGLEANEQF
V gene: TRBV5-6; clone size: NA; CDR3 length: 14; CDR3 protein: ASSLNTDRGSDTQY
V gene: TRBV27; clone size: NA; CDR3 length: 11; CDR3 protein: ASSWGRRYEQY
V gene: TRBV25-1; clone size: NA; CDR3 length: 13; CDR3 protein: ASSEVSGGLTEAF
V gene: TRBV4-3; clone size: NA; CDR3 length: 13; CDR3 protein: ASSQVNRANSGYT
V gene: TRBV28; clone size: NA; CDR3 length: 14; CDR3 protein: ASSLTLQAPNQPQH
V gene: TRBV11-2; clone size: NA; CDR3 length: 12; CDR3 protein: ASSLRTGSHEQY
V gene: TRBV5-6; clone size: few; CDR3 length: 14; CDR3 protein: ASSLRRQGIDQPQH
V gene: TRBV29-1; clone size: NA; CDR3 length: 12; CDR3 protein: SVDLGQGHDEQY
V gene: TRBV25-1; clone size: once; CDR3 length: 16; CDR3 protein: ASSESSREGAGEYEQY
V gene: TRBV4-1; clone size: NA; CDR3 length: 15; CDR3 protein: ASSQDRDYLRAYEQY
V gene: TRBV7-9; clone size: NA; CDR3 length: 11; CDR3 protein: ASRTGGGDEQF
V gene: TRBV20-1; clone size: NA; CDR3 length: 9; CDR3 protein: SARDLYEQY
V gene: TRBV28; clone size: NA; CDR3 length: 16; CDR3 protein: ASSRFRTGGATTGELF
V gene: TRBV7-6; clone size: NA; CDR3 length: 13; CDR3 protein: ASSFITGSAETQY
V gene: TRBV27; clone size: NA; CDR3 length: 14; CDR3 protein: ASSLQPRTGEETQY
V gene: TRBV14; clone size: NA; CDR3 length: 16; CDR3 protein: ASSSRGRTQGAGNTIY
V gene: TRBV29-1; clone size: NA; CDR3 length: 11; CDR3 protein: SVEHGDTGELF
V gene: TRBV9; clone size: NA; CDR3 length: 13; CDR3 protein: ASSEGRDNSYEQY
V gene: TRBV6-1; clone size: NA; CDR3 length: 8; CDR3 protein: ASGLQRRN
V gene: TRBV18; clone size: NA; CDR3 length: 14; CDR3 protein: ASSPPAWGPTGELF
V gene: TRBV28; clone size: NA; CDR3 length: 17; CDR3 protein: ASSGLMQRGHGSNQPQH
V gene: TRBV28; clone size: NA; CDR3 length: 13; CDR3 protein: ASSKGLAETYEQY
V gene: TRBV11-2; clone size: NA; CDR3 length: 12; CDR3 protein: ASSPRFLNTEAF
V gene: TRBV19; clone size: NA; CDR3 length: 14; CDR3 protein: ASSIGGGGRNQPQH
V gene: TRBV2; clone size: NA; CDR3 length: 14; CDR3 protein: ASSVGQGQGADEQY
V gene: TRBV28; clone size: once; CDR3 length: 11; CDR3 protein: ASSLKRETKQF
V gene: TRBV16; clone size: NA; CDR3 length: 14; CDR3 protein: ASSQEMTGGNQPQH
V gene: TRBV27; clone size: NA; CDR3 length: 12; CDR3 protein: ASSARDRNYGYT
V gene: TRBV25-1; clone size: NA; CDR3 length: 12; CDR3 protein: ASREPTGLDTQY
V gene: TRBV28; clone size: NA; CDR3 length: 15; CDR3 protein: ASSFFRDRDSNQPQH
V gene: TRBV25-1; clone size: once; CDR3 length: 12; CDR3 protein: ASSEGATTYEQY
V gene: TRBV14; clone size: NA; CDR3 length: 13; CDR3 protein: ASSQGDYRTDTQY
V gene: TRBV13; clone size: NA; CDR3 length: 10; CDR3 protein: ASSNNDNEQF
V gene: TRBV19; clone size: NA; CDR3 length: 13; CDR3 protein: ASGLGQGQTYEQY
V gene: TRBV4-1; clone size: once; CDR3 length: 16; CDR3 protein: ASSQGRGDRGLTDTQY
V gene: TRBV5-1; clone size: few; CDR3 length: 13; CDR3 protein: ASSNGTPGAYEQY
V gene: TRBV14; clone size: NA; CDR3 length: 13; CDR3 protein: ASSSRADRGEKLF
V gene: TRBV5-6; clone size: NA; CDR3 length: 13; CDR3 protein: ASSLGANLNQPQH
V gene: TRBV5-5; clone size: NA; CDR3 length: 13; CDR3 protein: ASSLETSGTYEQY
V gene: TRBV5-1; clone size: NA; CDR3 length: 14; CDR3 protein: ASSCPGTSGEETQY